Each of the 6 T cell receptor beta chains below was sequenced from the same sample in a study of CD8 T cells in Susac syndrome. Random hexamers were used to reverse transcribe roughly 0.45 to 1 ug of RNA. TCRdb reanalysed the immunoSEQ multiplex PCR reads using MiXCR and keeps one entry per CDR3 protein. The data hold 300,000 or so distinct CDR3 sequences, with 92% observed a single time. Sequencing was carried out using CD4+ T cells from PBMCs. The receptors originated from a human donor with multiple sclerosis.

The chain employs TRBV19 and TRBJ2-7; D possibly corresponds to TRBD2 (6 bases). Trimming cost V 5 bases and J 2 bases, with 13 bases left between them. Germline V gene lookup returns CDR1 LNHDA and CDR2 SQIVND (reference sequence). The length of the CDR3 is 14 residues. This CDR3 reads CASSLRGFTYEQYF. The CDR3 bases are TGTGCCAGTAGTTTGCGGGGCTTCACCTACGAGCAGTACTTC.

The V gene is TRBV3-1, the J gene TRBJ2-7; no definite D call. This CDR3 spans 13 amino acids. The germline gives CDR1 LGHDT, CDR2 YNNKEL (reference sequence). V was trimmed by 3 bases and J by 0 bases, leaving 6 bases between them. The CDR3 spells CASSHLSSYEQYF. The CDR3 nucleotides are TGTGCCAGCAGCCACCTGAGCTCCTACGAGCAGTACTTC.

V usage is TRBV6-2 or TRBV6-3 and J usage is TRBJ2-1; 10 bases line up with TRBD2. The CDR3 has 13 amino acids. Germline V gene sequence: CDR1 MNHEY, CDR2 SVGEGT. V trimming: 2 bases; J trimming: 14 bases; junction bases outside the gene matches: 6. This CDR3 reads CASSYGKAGGEFF. In DNA form, the CDR3 reads TGTGCCAGCAGTTACGGGAAAGCGGGGGGGGAGTTCTTC.

This clonotype occurred once. The chain carries TRBV7-2 and TRBJ2-1; TRBD2 matches 11 bases. V trimming: 5 bases; J trimming: 14 bases; junction bases outside the gene matches: 11. The CDR3 is 14 residues long. Germline-derived CDR1 and CDR2 are SGHTA and FQGNSA. CDR3 region: CASSERSGRVFEFF. CDR3 bases: TGTGCCAGCAGCGAGCGTAGCGGGAGGGTGTTTGAGTTCTTC.

This chain uses TRBV19 with TRBJ2-2; a weak D match, TRBD2 (5 bases). The CDR3 has 15 amino acids. V gave up 1 base and J gave up 0 bases, with 6 bases separating them. Germline-derived CDR1 and CDR2 are LNHDA and SQIVND (reference sequence). The CDR3 coding sequence is TGTGCCAGTAGTATAGCGGGGACGAACACCGGGGAGCTGTTTTTT. As protein: CASSIAGTNTGELFF.

J is TRBJ2-1 and V is TRBV7-2, with a weak D call TRBD2 (5 bases). The germline gives CDR1 SGHTA, CDR2 FQGNSA. V dropped 3 bases and J dropped 4 bases, with 13 bases sitting between them. This CDR3 is built from 15 residues. The CDR3 sequence: CASSFLVGGYNEQFF. DNA for the CDR3: TGTGCCAGCAGCTTTCTAGTAGGAGGTTACAATGAGCAGTTCTTC.